The TCR beta chain under discussion was sequenced for a study of blood T cell repertoires in COVID-19. Study at large: COVID-19 samples, acute and convalescent, were from the United States, Italy and Spain. T cells, B-cell-depleted T cells, or PBMCs supplied cDNA or gDNA.

This clone has a handful of counts. CDR1 and CDR2 from the germline V gene are MNHEY and SMNVEV (reference sequence). This CDR3 is built from 15 residues. The ends lost 3 bases at V and 2 bases at J; junction bases unmatched: 3. Authors' methods: Amplification of reference gene primers was used by the study to estimate nucleated cell counts. Libraries were prepared by immunoSEQ multiplex PCR; TCRdb keeps only in-frame clonotypes and omits some of them. V, J and clone size were drawn from that table, and D and trimming were deduced from the DNA. The sample consists of fewer than 450,000 clones, more than 75% of them appearing once. In terms of age and location, participants ranged from roughly 18 to 100 years and lived in about two dozen US areas.

This receptor was identified in a young woman who had recovered from COVID-19. Sample: PBMCs or T cells enriched from blood (not recorded which). The chain carries TRBV27 and TRBJ1-1; 10 positions agree with TRBD1. This chain's CDR3 is CASSLGTGANTEAFF. The CDR3 DNA follows: TGTGCCAGCAGTTTGGGGACAGGGGCAAACACTGAAGCTTTCTTT.